The present T cell receptor beta chain was sequenced within a study of blood T cell repertoires in COVID-19. CDR3 size: 15 residues. CDR1 and CDR2 from the germline V gene are PRHDT and FYEKMQ (reference sequence). Losses at the gene ends were 1 base for V and 1 base for J; bases not matched to a gene: 1. Sequenced by immunoSEQ multiplex PCR; TCRdb stores in-frame clones only, minus some. The table lists 150,000 to 200,000 clones, 90% of them singletons. Material: peripheral blood. This TCR was recovered from a man in his sixties with active or convalescent COVID-19. This rearrangement joins TRBV13 to TRBJ2-1; TRBD2 matches at 7 bases. For the CDR3, the DNA is TGTGCCAGCAGCTTAGCGGGAGGTTCCTACAATGAGCAGTTCTTC. Translation: CASSLAGGSYNEQFF.